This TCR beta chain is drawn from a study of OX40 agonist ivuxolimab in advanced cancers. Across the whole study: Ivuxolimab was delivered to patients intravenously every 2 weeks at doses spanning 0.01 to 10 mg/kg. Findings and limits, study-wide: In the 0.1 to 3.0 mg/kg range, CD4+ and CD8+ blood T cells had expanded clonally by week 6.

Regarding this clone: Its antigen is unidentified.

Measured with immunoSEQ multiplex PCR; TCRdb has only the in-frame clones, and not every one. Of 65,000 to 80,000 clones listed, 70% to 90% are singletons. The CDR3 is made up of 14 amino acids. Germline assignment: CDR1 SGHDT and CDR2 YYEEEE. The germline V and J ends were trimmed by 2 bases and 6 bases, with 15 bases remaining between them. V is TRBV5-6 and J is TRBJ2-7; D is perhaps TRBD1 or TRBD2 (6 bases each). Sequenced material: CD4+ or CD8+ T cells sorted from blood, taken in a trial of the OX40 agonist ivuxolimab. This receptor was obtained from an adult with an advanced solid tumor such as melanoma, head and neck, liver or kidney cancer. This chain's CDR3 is CASSFGGLLSEQYF. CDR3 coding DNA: TGTGCCAGCAGCTTCGGGGGCCTATTGAGCGAGCAGTACTTC. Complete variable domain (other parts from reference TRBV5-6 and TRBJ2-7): DAGVTQSPTHLIKTRGQQVTLRCSPKSGHDTVSWYQQALGQGPQFIFQYYEEEERQRGNFPDRFSGHQFPNYSSELNVNALLLGDSALYLCASSFGGLLSEQYFGPGTRLTVT.